This record looks at one T cell receptor (beta chain) sequence and its context. Arm-PCR of CDR3 regions and iRepertoire HTBI primers were used to build TCR beta libraries. TCRdb fed the multiplex PCR reads into MiXCR, producing one record per CDR3 protein. The sample shows around 250,000 distinct CDR3 sequences, around 19% of them seen only once. These data come from a study of regulatory T cells in long-lasting Graves disease. Time point denoted: newly diagnosed GD, antithyroid drugs for less than 3 months. Preparation of the TCR library used RNA extracted from PBMCs. With 6 bases clipped from V and 5 bases from J, the junction kept 11 bases outside the gene matches. Looked up from germline, CDR1 is LGHDT and CDR2 is YNNKEL (reference sequence). The length of the CDR3 is 15 residues. This sample also appeared in a second study, on T cells in Graves' hyperthyroidism and ophthalmopathy.

The chain carries TRBV3-1 and TRBJ2-5, with TRBD2 matching over 8 bases. The source was peripheral blood mononuclear cells (PBMCs), collected at new diagnosis, from a patient treated with antithyroid drugs. The clonotype was recovered from a woman in her 30s with Graves disease. This chain's CDR3 is CASRKRDGGAETQYF. The CDR3 bases are TGTGCCAGCAGGAAGAGGGACGGGGGGGCCGAGACCCAGTACTTC.